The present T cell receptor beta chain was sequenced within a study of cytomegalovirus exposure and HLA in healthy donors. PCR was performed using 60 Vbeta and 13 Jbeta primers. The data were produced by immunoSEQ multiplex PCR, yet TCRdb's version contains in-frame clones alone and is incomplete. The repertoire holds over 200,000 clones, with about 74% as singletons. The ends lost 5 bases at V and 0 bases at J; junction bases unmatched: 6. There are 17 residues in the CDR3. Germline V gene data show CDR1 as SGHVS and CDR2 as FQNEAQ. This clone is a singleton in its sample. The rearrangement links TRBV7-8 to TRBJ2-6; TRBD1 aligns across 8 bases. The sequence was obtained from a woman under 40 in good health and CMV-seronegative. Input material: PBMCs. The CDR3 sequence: CASSPDRALSGANVLTF. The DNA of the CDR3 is TGTGCCAGCAGCCCGGACAGGGCTCTCTCTGGGGCCAACGTCCTGACTTTC.